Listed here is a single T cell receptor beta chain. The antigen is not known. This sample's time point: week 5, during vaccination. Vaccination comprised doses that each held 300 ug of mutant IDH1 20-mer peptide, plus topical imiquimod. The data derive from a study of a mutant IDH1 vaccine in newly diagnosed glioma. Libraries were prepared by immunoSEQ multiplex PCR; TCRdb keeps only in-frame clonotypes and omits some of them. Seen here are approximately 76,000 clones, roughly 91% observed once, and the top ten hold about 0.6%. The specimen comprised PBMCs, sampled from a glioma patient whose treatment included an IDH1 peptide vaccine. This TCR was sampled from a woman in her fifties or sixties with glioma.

CDR3 protein: CASGLVPGGDEQYF. In nucleotides, the CDR3 is TGTGCTAGTGGTTTGGTACCTGGCGGGGACGAGCAGTACTTC. This chain uses TRBV12-5 with TRBJ2-7; the D gene is possibly TRBD2 (6 bases). Germline V gives CDR1 LGHNT, CDR2 FRNRAP. The CDR3 has 14 residues. Trimming left V 0 bases short and J 5 bases short, with 11 bases between. Complete variable domain (other parts from reference TRBV12-5 and TRBJ2-7): DARVTQTPRHKVTEMGQEVTMRCQPILGHNTVFWYRQTMMQGLELLAYFRNRAPLDDSGMPKDRFSAEMPDATLATLKIQPSEPRDSAVYFCASGLVPGGDEQYFGPGTRLTVT.